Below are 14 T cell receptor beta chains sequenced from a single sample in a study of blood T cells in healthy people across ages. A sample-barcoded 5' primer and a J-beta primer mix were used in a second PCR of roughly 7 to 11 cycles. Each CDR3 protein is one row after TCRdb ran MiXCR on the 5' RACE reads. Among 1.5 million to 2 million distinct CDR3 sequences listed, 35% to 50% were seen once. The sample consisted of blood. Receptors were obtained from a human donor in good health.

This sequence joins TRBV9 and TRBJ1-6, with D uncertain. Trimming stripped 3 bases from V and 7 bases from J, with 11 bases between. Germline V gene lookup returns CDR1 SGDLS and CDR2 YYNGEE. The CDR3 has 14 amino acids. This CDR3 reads CASSGTGTNSPLHF. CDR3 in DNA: TGTGCCAGCAGCGGGACGGGCACCAATTCACCCCTCCACTTT.

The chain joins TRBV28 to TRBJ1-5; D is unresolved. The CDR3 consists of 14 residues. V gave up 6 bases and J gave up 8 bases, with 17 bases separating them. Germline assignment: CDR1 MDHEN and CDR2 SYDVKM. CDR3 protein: CASSPTYVGEPQHF. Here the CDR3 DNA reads TGTGCCAGCAGCCCGACGTACGTCGGAGAGCCCCAGCATTTT.

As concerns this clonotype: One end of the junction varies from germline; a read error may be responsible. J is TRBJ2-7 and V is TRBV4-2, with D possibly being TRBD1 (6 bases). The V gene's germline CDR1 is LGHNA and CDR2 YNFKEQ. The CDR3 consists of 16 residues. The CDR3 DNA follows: TGTGCCAGCAGCCCCCGGACAGCCGATAGCTCCTACGGGCAGTACTTC. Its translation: CASSPRTADSSYGQYF.

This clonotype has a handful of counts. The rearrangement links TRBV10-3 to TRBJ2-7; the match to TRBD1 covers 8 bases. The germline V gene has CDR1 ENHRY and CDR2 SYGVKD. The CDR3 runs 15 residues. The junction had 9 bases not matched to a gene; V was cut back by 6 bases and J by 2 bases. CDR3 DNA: TGTGCCATCAGCACTACAGGGGGTGGACCCTACGAGCAGTACTTC. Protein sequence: CAISTTGGGPYEQYF.

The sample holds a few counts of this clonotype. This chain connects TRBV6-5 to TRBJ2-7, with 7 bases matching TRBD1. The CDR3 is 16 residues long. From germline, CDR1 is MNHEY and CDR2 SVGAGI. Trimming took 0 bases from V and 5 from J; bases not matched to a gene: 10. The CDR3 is CASSYSSRQGGHEQYF. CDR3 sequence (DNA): TGTGCCAGCAGTTACTCGAGTCGACAGGGCGGCCACGAGCAGTACTTC.

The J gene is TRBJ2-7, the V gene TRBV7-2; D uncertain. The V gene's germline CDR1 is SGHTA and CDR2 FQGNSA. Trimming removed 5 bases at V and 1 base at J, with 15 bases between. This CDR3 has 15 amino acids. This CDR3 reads CASSPEQILSYEQYF. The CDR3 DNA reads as TGTGCCAGCAGCCCCGAACAGATCTTGTCCTACGAGCAGTACTTC.

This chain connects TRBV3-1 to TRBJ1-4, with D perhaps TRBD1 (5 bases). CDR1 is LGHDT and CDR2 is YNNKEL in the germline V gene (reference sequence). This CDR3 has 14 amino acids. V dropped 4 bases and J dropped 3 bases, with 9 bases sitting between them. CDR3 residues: CASSLGHANEKLFF. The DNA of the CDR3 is TGTGCCAGCAGCCTCGGACATGCTAATGAAAAACTGTTTTTT.

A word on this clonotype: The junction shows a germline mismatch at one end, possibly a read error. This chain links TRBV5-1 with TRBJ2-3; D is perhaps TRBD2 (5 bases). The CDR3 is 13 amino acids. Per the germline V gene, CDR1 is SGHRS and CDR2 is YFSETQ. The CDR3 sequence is CATRADSTDTRYF. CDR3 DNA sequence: TGCGCCACCAGAGCGGATAGCACAGATACGCGGTATTTT.

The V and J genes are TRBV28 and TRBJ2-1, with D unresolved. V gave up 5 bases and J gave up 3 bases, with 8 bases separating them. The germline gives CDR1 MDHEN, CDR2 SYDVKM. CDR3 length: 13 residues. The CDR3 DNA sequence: TGTGCCAGCAGTCAAGGAAACTACAATGAGCAGTTCTTC. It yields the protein CASSQGNYNEQFF. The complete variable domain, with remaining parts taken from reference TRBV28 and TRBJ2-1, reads DVKVTQSSRYLVKRTGEKVFLECVQDMDHENMFWYRQDPGLGLRLIYFSYDVKMKEKGDIPEGYSVSREKKERFSLILESASTNQTSMYLCASSQGNYNEQFFGPGTRLTVL.

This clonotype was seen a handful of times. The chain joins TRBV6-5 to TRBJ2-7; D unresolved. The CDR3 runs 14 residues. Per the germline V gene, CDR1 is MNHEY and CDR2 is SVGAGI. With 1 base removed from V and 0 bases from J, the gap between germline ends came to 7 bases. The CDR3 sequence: CASSYFGDSYEQYF. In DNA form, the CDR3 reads TGTGCCAGCAGTTACTTCGGAGACTCCTACGAGCAGTACTTC.

CDR3: CATSDSGTEGTQYF. The CDR3 nucleotides are TGTGCCACCAGTGACTCCGGGACCGAAGGGACCCAGTACTTC. V is TRBV24-1 and J is TRBJ2-5; tentatively, D is TRBD1 or TRBD2 (5 bases each). From germline, CDR1 is KGHDR and CDR2 SFDVKD. V lost 4 bases to trimming and J lost 7 bases, with 15 bases between them. The CDR3 extends over 14 amino acids.

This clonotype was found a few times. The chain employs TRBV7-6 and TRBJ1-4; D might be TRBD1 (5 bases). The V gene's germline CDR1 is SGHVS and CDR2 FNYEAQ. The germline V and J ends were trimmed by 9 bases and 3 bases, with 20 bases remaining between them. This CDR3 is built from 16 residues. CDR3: CASLGVVYRSNEKLFF. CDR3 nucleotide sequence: TGTGCCAGTTTAGGGGTGGTATACCGATCTAATGAAAAACTGTTTTTT.

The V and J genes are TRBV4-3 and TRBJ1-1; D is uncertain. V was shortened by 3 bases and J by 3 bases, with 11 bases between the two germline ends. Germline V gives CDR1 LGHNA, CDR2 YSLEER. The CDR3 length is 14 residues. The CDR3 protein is CASSHISEDTEAFF. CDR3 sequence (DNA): TGCGCCAGCAGCCATATCTCGGAGGACACTGAAGCTTTCTTT.

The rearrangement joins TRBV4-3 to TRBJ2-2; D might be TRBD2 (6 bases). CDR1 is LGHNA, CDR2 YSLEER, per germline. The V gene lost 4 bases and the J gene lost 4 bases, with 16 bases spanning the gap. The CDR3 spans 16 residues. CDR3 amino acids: CASSPQGGPSTGELFF. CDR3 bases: TGCGCCAGCAGCCCCCAGGGAGGACCCTCCACCGGGGAGCTGTTTTTT.